What follows describes a single T cell receptor (beta chain). Its specificity is not known. The sample is drawn from a study of siplizumab effects on memory and regulatory T cells. Points from the study as a whole: Contribution to the alloresponse seemed major for naive T cells, which also seemed more diverse than memory cells. Treg origin accounted for an average of 68.8% of mappable alloreactive CD4+ clones with siplizumab and 25% to 30% in controls.

This table comes from immunoSEQ multiplex PCR, and its TCRdb copy is limited to in-frame clones, with some not included. Found here are roughly 93,000 clones, over 90% of them singletons; the top ten hold approximately 1.5%. Germline V lookup: CDR1 SGHVS, CDR2 FNYEAQ. V was trimmed by 5 bases and J by 10 bases, leaving 12 bases between them. The CDR3 length is 12 residues. The receptor was isolated from a human donor in good health. The chain is built from TRBV7-6 and TRBJ2-1; D gene uncertain. The specimen was non-Treg CD4+ T cells sorted from blood. The CDR3 DNA sequence: TGTGCCAGCAGCCCCGCCAAATACGAGCAGTTCTTC. Amino acid sequence: CASSPAKYEQFF.